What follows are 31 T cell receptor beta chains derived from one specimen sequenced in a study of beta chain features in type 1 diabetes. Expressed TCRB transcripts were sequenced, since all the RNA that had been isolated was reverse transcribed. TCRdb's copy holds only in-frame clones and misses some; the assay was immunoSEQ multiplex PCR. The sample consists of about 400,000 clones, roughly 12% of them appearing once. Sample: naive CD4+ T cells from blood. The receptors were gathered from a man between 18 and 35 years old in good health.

CDR3 sequence: CASSLVGRGRTNYGYTF. The CDR3 DNA follows: TGTGCCAGCAGCTTAGTTGGCAGGGGGAGGACTAACTATGGCTACACCTTC. The chain couples TRBV7-9 to TRBJ1-2; TRBD1 matches at 7 bases. The CDR3 is made up of 17 amino acids. CDR1 is SEHNR, CDR2 FQNEAQ, per germline (reference sequence). Trimming at V came to 1 base and at J to 0 bases, leaving 8 bases not matched to a gene.

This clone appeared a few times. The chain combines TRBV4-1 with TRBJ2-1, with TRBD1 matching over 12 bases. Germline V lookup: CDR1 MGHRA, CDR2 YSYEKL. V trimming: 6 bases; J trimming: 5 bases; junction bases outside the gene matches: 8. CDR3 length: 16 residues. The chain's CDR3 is CASREPGQGAHNEQFF. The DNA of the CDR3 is TGCGCCAGCAGGGAACCGGGACAGGGGGCGCACAATGAGCAGTTCTTC.

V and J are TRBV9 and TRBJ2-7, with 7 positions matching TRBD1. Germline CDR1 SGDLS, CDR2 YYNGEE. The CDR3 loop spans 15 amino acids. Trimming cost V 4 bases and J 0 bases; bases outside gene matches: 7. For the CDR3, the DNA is TGTGCCAGCAGCATCCGACAGGGCAGCTCCTACGAGCAGTACTTC. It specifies CASSIRQGSSYEQYF.

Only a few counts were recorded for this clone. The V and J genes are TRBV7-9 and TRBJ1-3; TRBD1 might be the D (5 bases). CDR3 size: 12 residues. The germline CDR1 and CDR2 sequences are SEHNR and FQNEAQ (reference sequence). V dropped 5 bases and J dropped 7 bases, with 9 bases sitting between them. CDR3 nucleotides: TGTGCCAGCAGCACCGGGGGGAACACCATATATTTT. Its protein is CASSTGGNTIYF.

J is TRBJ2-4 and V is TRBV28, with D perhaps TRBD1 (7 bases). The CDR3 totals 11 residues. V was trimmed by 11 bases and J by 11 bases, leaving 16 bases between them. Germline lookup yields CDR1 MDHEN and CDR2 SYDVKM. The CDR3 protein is CAAGTAVLQYF. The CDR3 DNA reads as TGTGCCGCGGGGACAGCGGTACTTCAGTACTTC.

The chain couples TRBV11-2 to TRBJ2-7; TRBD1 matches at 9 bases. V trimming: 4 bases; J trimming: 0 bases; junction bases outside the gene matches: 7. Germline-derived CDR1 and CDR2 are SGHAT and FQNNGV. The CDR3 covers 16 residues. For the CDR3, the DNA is TGTGCCAGCAGCTCGCCGGGACAGGGCATCTCCTACGAGCAGTACTTC. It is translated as CASSSPGQGISYEQYF.

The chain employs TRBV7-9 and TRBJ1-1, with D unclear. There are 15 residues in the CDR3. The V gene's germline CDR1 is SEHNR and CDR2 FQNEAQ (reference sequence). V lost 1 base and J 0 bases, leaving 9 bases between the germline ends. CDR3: CASSLGGFMNTEAFF. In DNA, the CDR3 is TGTGCCAGCAGCTTAGGAGGGTTCATGAACACTGAAGCTTTCTTT.

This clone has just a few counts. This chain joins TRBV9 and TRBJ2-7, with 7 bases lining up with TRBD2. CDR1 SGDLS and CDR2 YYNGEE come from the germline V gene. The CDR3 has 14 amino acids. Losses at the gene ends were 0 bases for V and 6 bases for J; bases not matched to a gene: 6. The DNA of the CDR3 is TGTGCCAGCAGCGTAGGGTTAGCGGGCGGCGAGCAGTACTTC. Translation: CASSVGLAGGEQYF.

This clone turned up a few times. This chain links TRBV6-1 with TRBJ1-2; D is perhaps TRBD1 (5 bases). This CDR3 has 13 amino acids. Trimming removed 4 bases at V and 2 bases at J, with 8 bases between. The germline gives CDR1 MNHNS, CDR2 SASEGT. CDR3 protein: CASSAQENYGYTF. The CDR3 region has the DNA TGTGCCAGCAGTGCACAGGAGAACTATGGCTACACCTTC.

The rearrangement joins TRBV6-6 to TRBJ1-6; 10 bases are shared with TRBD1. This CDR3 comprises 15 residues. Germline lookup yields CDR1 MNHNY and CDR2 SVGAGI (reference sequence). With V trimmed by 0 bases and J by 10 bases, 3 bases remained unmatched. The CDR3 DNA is TGTGCCAGCAGTTACTCGGGACAGGGGTACTCACCCCTCCACTTT. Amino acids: CASSYSGQGYSPLHF.

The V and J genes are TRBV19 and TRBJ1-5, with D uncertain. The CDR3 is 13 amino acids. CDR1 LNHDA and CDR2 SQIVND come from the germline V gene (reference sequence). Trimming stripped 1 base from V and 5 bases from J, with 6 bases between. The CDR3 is CASSIGGDQPQHF. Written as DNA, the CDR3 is TGTGCCAGTAGTATAGGCGGGGATCAGCCCCAGCATTTT.

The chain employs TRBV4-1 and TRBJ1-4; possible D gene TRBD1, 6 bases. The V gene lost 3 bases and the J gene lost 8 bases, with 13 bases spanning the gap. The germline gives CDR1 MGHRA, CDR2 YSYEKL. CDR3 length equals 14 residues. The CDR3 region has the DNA TGCGCCAGCAGCCATACAGGGCCGGGGGAAAAACTGTTTTTT. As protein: CASSHTGPGEKLFF.

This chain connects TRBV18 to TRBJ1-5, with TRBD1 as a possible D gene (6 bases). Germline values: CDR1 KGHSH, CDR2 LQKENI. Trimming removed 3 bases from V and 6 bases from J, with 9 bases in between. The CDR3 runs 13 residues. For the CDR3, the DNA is TGTGCCAGCTCACCGCAGGGGCCTCAGCCCCAGCATTTT. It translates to CASSPQGPQPQHF.

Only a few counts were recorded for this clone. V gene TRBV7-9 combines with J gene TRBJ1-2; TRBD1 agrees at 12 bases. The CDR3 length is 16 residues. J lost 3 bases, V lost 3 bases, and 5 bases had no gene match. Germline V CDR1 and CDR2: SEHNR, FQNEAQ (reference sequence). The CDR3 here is CASSFGTGGRDYGYTF. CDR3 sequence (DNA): TGTGCCAGCAGCTTTGGGACAGGGGGCCGAGACTATGGCTACACCTTC. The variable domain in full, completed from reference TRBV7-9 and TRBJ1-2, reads DTGVSQNPRHKITKRGQNVTFRCDPISEHNRLYWYRQTLGQGPEFLTYFQNEAQLEKSRLLSDRFSAERPKGSFSTLEIQRTEQGDSAMYLCASSFGTGGRDYGYTFGSGTRLTVV.

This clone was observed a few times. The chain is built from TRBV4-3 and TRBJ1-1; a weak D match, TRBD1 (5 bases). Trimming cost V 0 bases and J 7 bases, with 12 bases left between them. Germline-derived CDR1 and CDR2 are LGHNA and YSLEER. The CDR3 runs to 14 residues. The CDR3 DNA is TGCGCCAGCAGCCAAGAATTATCCAGGGATGAAGCTTTCTTT. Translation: CASSQELSRDEAFF.

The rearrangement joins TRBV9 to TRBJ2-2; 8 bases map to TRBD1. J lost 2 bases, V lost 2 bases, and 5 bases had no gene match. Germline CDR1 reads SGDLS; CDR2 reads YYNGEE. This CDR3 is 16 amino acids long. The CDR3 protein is CASSVKTGVNTGELFF. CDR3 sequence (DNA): TGTGCCAGCAGCGTCAAGACAGGGGTCAACACCGGGGAGCTGTTTTTT.

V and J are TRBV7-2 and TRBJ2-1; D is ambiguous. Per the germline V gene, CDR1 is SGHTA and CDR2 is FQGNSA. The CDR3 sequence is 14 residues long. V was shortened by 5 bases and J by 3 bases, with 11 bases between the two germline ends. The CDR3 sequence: CASSQHSGYNEQFF. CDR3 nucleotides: TGTGCCAGCAGCCAGCATTCAGGCTACAATGAGCAGTTCTTC.

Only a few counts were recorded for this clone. Written as DNA, the CDR3 is TGTGCCAGCAGCTTGTTCCGGGAAGTAGTCCTGTACGAGCAGTACTTC. Amino acid sequence: CASSLFREVVLYEQYF. This chain links TRBV5-6 with TRBJ2-7; weak D call: TRBD2 (5 bases). V dropped 1 base and J dropped 4 bases, with 18 bases sitting between them. The CDR3 loop spans 16 amino acids. The germline CDR1 and CDR2 sequences are SGHDT and YYEEEE.

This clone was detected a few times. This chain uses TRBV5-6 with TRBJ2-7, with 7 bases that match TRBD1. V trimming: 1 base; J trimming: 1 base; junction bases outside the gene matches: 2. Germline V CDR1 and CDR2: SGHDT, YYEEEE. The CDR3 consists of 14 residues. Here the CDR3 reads CASSLTGESYEQYF. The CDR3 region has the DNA TGTGCCAGCAGCTTGACAGGGGAATCCTACGAGCAGTACTTC.

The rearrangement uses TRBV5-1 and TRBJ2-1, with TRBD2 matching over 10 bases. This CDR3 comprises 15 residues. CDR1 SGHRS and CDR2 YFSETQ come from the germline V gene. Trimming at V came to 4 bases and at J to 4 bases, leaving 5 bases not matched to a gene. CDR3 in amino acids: CASSPSGGVYNEQFF. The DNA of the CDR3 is TGCGCCAGCAGCCCCAGCGGGGGGGTGTACAATGAGCAGTTCTTC.

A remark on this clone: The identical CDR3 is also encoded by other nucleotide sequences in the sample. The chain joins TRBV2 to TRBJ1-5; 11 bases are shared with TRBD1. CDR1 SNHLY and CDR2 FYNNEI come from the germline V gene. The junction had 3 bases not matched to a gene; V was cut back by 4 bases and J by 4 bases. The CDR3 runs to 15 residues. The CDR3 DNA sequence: TGTGCCAGCAGTGGGACAGGGGGCCGGAATCAGCCCCAGCATTTT. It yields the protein CASSGTGGRNQPQHF. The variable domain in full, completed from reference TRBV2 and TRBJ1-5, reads EPEVTQTPSHQVTQMGQEVILRCVPISNHLYFYWYRQILGQKVEFLVSFYNNEISEKSEIFDDQFSVERPDGSNFTLKIRSTKLEDSAMYFCASSGTGGRNQPQHFGDGTRLSIL.

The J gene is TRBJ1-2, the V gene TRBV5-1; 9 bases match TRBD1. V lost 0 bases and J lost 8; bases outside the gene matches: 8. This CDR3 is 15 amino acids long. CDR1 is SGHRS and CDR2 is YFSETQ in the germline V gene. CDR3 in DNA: TGCGCCAGCAGCTTGGCCGGACAGGGGCGAGGAGGCTACACCTTC. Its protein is CASSLAGQGRGGYTF.

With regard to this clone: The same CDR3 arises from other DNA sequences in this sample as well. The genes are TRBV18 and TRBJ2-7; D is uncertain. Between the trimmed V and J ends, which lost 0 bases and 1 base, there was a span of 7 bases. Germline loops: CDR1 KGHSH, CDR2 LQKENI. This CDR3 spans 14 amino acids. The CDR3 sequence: CASSPPGSSYEQYF. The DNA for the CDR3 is TGTGCCAGCTCACCACCGGGCAGTTCCTACGAGCAGTACTTC.

CDR3 sequence: CATSRDTGRSEAFF. DNA of the CDR3: TGTGCCACCAGCAGAGATACAGGGCGTAGTGAAGCTTTCTTT. J is TRBJ1-1 and V is TRBV15; TRBD1 is a possible D gene (6 bases). Germline V gene lookup returns CDR1 LNHNV and CDR2 YYDKDF (reference sequence). The CDR3 loop spans 14 amino acids. Trimming removed 0 bases at V and 7 bases at J, with 12 bases between. Drawing the rest from reference TRBV15 and TRBJ1-1, the complete variable domain is DAMVIQNPRYQVTQFGKPVTLSCSQTLNHNVMYWYQQKSSQAPKLLFHYYDKDFNNEADTPDNFQSRRPNTSFCFLDIRSPGLGDTAMYLCATSRDTGRSEAFFGQGTRLTVV.

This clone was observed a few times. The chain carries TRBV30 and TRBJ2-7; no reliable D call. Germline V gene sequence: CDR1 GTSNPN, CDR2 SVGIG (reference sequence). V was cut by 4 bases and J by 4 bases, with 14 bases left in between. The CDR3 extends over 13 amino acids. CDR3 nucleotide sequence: TGTGCCTGGACCGTGATTGGAGCATACGAGCAGTACTTC. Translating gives CAWTVIGAYEQYF.

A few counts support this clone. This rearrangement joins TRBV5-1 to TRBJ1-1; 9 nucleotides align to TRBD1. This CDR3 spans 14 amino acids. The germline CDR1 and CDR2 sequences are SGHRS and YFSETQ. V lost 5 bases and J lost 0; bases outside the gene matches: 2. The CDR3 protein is CASRQGAMNTEAFF. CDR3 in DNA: TGCGCCAGCAGACAGGGGGCTATGAACACTGAAGCTTTCTTT.

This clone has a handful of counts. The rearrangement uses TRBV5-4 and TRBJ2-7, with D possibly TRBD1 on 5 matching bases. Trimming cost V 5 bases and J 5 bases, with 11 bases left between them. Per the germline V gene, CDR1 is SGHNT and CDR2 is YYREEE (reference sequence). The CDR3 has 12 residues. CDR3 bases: TGTGCCAGCAGTATCCCAGGGAACGAGCAGTACTTC. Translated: CASSIPGNEQYF.

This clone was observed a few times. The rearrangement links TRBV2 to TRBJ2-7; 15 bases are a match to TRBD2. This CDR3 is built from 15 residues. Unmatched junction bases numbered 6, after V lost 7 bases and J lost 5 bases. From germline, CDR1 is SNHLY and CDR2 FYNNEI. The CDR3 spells CASKSRTSGRDEQYF. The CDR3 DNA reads TGTGCCAGCAAAAGTCGGACTAGCGGGAGGGACGAGCAGTACTTC.

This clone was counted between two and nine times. CDR3 residues: CASSWNGATGYEQYF. CDR3 DNA sequence: TGTGCCAGTAGCTGGAATGGGGCAACGGGCTACGAGCAGTACTTC. The J gene is TRBJ2-7, the V gene TRBV19, with D possibly being TRBD1 (5 bases). This CDR3 has 15 amino acids. In germline, CDR1 is LNHDA, CDR2 SQIVND (reference sequence). Trimming shortened V by 6 bases and J by 3 bases, and 18 bases separated the two germline ends.

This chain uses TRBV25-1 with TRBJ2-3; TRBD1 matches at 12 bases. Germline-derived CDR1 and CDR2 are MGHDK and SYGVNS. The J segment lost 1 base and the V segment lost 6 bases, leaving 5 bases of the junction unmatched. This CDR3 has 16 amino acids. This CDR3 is CASSPGTGGGTDTQYF. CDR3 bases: TGTGCCAGCAGCCCGGGGACAGGGGGCGGCACAGATACGCAGTATTTT.

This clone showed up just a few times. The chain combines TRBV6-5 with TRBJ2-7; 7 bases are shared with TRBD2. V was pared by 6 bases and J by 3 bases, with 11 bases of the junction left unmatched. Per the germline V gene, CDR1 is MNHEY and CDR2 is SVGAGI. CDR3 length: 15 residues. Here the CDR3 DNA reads TGTGCCAGCAGACCCGCCGGCGGGAGCTTCTACGAGCAGTACTTC. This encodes CASRPAGGSFYEQYF.